These 19 T cell receptor beta chains came from one sample sequenced in a study of blood T cells in healthy people across ages. Primed by a sample-barcoded 5' primer and a J-beta primer mix, a second PCR proceeded for 7 to 11 cycles. TCRdb itself ran the 5' RACE reads through MiXCR, one entry per CDR3 protein. Seen here are over 500,000 distinct CDR3 sequences, over 40% observed once, and the top ten hold roughly 14%. The specimen sequenced was blood. The receptors here all came from a woman older than 75 in good health.

The chain couples TRBV18 to TRBJ2-4; D ambiguous. The CDR3 has 13 residues. The germline CDR1 and CDR2 sequences are KGHSH and LQKENI. V was shortened by 1 base and J by 5 bases, with 6 bases between the two germline ends. The CDR3 sequence: CASSPLSENIQYF. CDR3 DNA: TGTGCCAGCTCACCACTCAGCGAAAACATTCAGTACTTC.

This clonotype was detected many times. J is TRBJ2-1 and V is TRBV27, with D tentatively TRBD1 (6 bases). Trimming removed 5 bases from V and 9 bases from J, with 14 bases in between. This CDR3 comprises 13 residues. Germline V gene data show CDR1 as MNHEY and CDR2 as SMNVEV (reference sequence). CDR3 sequence: CASSPATGSEQFF. Here the CDR3 DNA reads TGTGCCAGCAGTCCGGCAACAGGGAGTGAGCAGTTCTTC.

This clonotype was seen repeatedly, ten times or more. The chain joins TRBV10-3 to TRBJ1-1; D is undetermined. The germline CDR1 and CDR2 sequences are ENHRY and SYGVKD. CDR3 length: 13 residues. Trimming removed 9 bases at V and 4 bases at J, with 15 bases between. As DNA, the CDR3 is TGTGCCATGAGACCATCCTCCGGCACTGAAGCTTTCTTT. It specifies CAMRPSSGTEAFF.

DNA for the CDR3: TGTGCCAGCAGTCTGCAATTTGTGAGAAGCTACGAGCAGTACTTC. This translates into CASSLQFVRSYEQYF. This sequence joins TRBV12-3 or TRBV12-4 and TRBJ2-7; D not certain. Trimming left V 5 bases short and J 3 bases short, with 17 bases between. The CDR3 has 15 residues.

This clonotype was recorded many times. The gene calls are TRBV12-5 and TRBJ2-1; a possible D gene is TRBD2 (5 bases). CDR1 and CDR2 (germline): LGHNT, FRNRAP. This CDR3 contains 14 residues. The germline V and J ends were trimmed by 5 bases and 7 bases, with 15 bases remaining between them. CDR3 coding DNA: TGTGCTAGTGGTCCGGGGTCAACCCCTAATGAGCAGTTCTTC. Protein: CASGPGSTPNEQFF.

This clonotype was counted a few times. V is TRBV10-2 and J is TRBJ2-5; D uncertain. The V and J ends lost 4 bases and 11 bases respectively, with 14 bases between them. Germline CDR1 is WSHSY and CDR2 is SAAADI. The CDR3 runs 12 residues. In DNA, the CDR3 is TGCGCCAGCAGTGGTGGTTACAATGAGCAGTACTTC. Translation: CASSGGYNEQYF.

V and J are TRBV20-1 and TRBJ1-5, with 8 nucleotides matching TRBD1. Germline CDR1 and CDR2: DFQATT and SNEGSKA (reference sequence). Germline trimming cut 5 bases from V and 3 bases from J; bases unmatched to any gene: 6. The CDR3 runs 14 residues. The CDR3 nucleotides are TGCAGTGCTTACCGACAGGGGAACAATCAGCCCCAGCATTTT. This codes for CSAYRQGNNQPQHF.

V usage is TRBV29-1 and J usage is TRBJ1-2, with D possibly matching TRBD1 (6 bases). CDR3 length equals 15 residues. V lost 6 bases to trimming and J lost 0 bases, with 17 bases between them. The V gene's germline CDR1 is SQVTM and CDR2 ANQGSEA. The CDR3 spells CSVLGDRRANYGYTF. DNA of the CDR3: TGCAGCGTGCTTGGCGACAGGAGAGCTAACTATGGCTACACCTTC. Combining the CDR3 with reference TRBV29-1 and TRBJ1-2 gives the whole variable domain SAVISQKPSRDICQRGTSLTIQCQVDSQVTMMFWYRQQPGQSLTLIATANQGSEATYESGFVIDKFPISRPNLTFSTLTVSNMSPEDSSIYLCSVLGDRRANYGYTFGSGTRLTVV.

The V call is TRBV3-1, the J call TRBJ1-1; no firm D call. V gave up 4 bases and J gave up 5 bases, with 14 bases separating them. The germline V gene encodes CDR1 LGHDT and CDR2 YNNKEL (reference sequence). The CDR3 covers 14 residues. For the CDR3, the DNA is TGTGCCAGCAGCCCCTGGCAGGTGGGGACTGAAGCTTTCTTT. It specifies CASSPWQVGTEAFF.

This clonotype was seen a single time. The genes are TRBV6-6 and TRBJ1-2; TRBD1 agrees at 7 bases. Per germline, CDR1 MNHNY and CDR2 SVGAGI (reference sequence). The CDR3 is 13 amino acids. Losses at the gene ends were 1 base for V and 12 bases for J; bases not matched to a gene: 8. The CDR3 spells CASSYFGQEGHTF. The CDR3 DNA sequence: TGTGCCAGCAGTTACTTTGGACAGGAAGGCCACACCTTC.

The V gene is TRBV3-1, the J gene TRBJ2-1; D is ambiguous. The germline CDR1 and CDR2 sequences are LGHDT and YNNKEL (reference sequence). The CDR3 length is 15 residues. V lost 1 base to trimming and J lost 12 bases, with 19 bases between them. CDR3 sequence: CASSQGFVGTMRQFF. Here the CDR3 DNA reads TGTGCCAGCAGCCAAGGTTTCGTGGGTACAATGAGGCAGTTCTTC.

The chain has TRBV6-6 and TRBJ2-3; D perhaps matches TRBD1 (6 bases). Between the trimmed V and J ends, which lost 4 bases and 0 bases, there was a span of 17 bases. The CDR3 is made up of 17 amino acids. Germline CDR1 MNHNY, CDR2 SVGAGI (reference sequence). CDR3 sequence reads: CASSSRGTSASTDTQYF. CDR3 nucleotide sequence: TGTGCCAGCAGTTCCAGAGGGACATCCGCTAGCACAGATACGCAGTATTTT.

CDR3 amino acids: CASRQSAGGDEQFF. The CDR3 DNA is TGTGCCAGCAGGCAAAGCGCGGGAGGGGATGAGCAGTTCTTC. The chain combines TRBV7-9 with TRBJ2-1; the match to TRBD2 covers 9 bases. V lost 6 bases, J lost 8 bases, and 8 bases stayed unmatched. Germline CDR1 reads SEHNR; CDR2 reads FQNEAQ (reference sequence). This CDR3 is 14 amino acids long.

The chain carries TRBV28 and TRBJ2-5, with 9 bases identical to TRBD1. The V segment lost 3 bases and the J segment 6 bases; nucleotides outside the gene matches: 5. The CDR3 sequence is 14 residues long. Looked up from germline, CDR1 is MDHEN and CDR2 is SYDVKM. CDR3: CASSLTGGTKTQYF. Here the CDR3 DNA reads TGTGCCAGCAGTTTGACAGGGGGGACAAAGACCCAGTACTTC.

Comment on this clonotype: This may be a read error: a much more frequent sequence differs by one nucleotide. V is TRBV7-9 and J is TRBJ2-5, with TRBD2 identical over 12 bases. The CDR3 consists of 17 residues. V lost 3 bases and J lost 11; bases outside the gene matches: 16. Germline CDR1 is SEHNR and CDR2 is FQNEAQ (reference sequence). As DNA, the CDR3 is TGTGCCAGCAGCTTTGGGACTAGCGGGTCCACCTACAATGAGCAGTACTTC. Residues: CASSFGTSGSTYNEQYF.

The CDR3 sequence: CSVEDPPGGKYGYTF. In nucleotides, the CDR3 is TGCAGCGTTGAAGATCCCCCAGGCGGGAAGTATGGCTACACCTTC. The chain employs TRBV29-1 and TRBJ1-2; D unclear. V was cut by 0 bases and J by 5 bases, with 16 bases left in between. This CDR3 is built from 15 residues. The germline CDR1 and CDR2 sequences are SQVTM and ANQGSEA.

The CDR3 DNA sequence: TGTGCCAGCAGTTTGGGGACAGGGGGCTGGTATGGCTACACCTTC. This sequence encodes CASSLGTGGWYGYTF. This sequence joins TRBV12-3 or TRBV12-4 and TRBJ1-2, with 12 bases fitting TRBD1. V gave up 3 bases and J gave up 5 bases; unmatched junction bases: 4. The CDR3 has 15 amino acids.

This rearrangement joins TRBV30 to TRBJ2-7; weak D call: TRBD2 (5 bases). Germline CDR1 is GTSNPN and CDR2 is SVGIG (reference sequence). With 5 bases removed from V and 0 bases from J, the gap between germline ends came to 14 bases. The CDR3 covers 14 residues. The CDR3: CAWDRRSGSYEQYF. The DNA of the CDR3 is TGTGCCTGGGATAGGAGGTCGGGCTCCTACGAGCAGTACTTC.

This clonotype was seen a single time. This may come from a read error, since a much larger clone is one base off. The rearrangement uses TRBV6-2 or TRBV6-3 and TRBJ2-7, with TRBD1 matching over 8 bases. V shed 5 bases, J shed 0 bases, and the junction held 9 bases outside the gene matches. The germline gives CDR1 MNHEY, CDR2 SVGEGT. CDR3 size: 16 residues. The CDR3 loop is CASSQRRGQSSYEQYF. The CDR3 region has the DNA TGTGCCAGCAGTCAACGCAGGGGGCAAAGCTCCTACGAGCAGTACTTC.